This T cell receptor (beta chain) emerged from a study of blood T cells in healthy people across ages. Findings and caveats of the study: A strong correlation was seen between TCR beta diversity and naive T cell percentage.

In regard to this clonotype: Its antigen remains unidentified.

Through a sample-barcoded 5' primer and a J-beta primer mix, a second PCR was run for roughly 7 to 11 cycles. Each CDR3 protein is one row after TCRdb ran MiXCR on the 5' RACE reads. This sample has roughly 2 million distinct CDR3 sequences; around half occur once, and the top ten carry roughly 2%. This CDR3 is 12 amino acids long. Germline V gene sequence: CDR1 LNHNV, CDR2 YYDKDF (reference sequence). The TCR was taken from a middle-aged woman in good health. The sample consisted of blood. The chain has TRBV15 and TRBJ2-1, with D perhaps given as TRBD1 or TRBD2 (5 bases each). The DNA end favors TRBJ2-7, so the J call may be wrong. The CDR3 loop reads CATGDGYNEQYF. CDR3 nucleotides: TGTGCCACCGGGGACGGATACAATGAGCAGTACTTC.